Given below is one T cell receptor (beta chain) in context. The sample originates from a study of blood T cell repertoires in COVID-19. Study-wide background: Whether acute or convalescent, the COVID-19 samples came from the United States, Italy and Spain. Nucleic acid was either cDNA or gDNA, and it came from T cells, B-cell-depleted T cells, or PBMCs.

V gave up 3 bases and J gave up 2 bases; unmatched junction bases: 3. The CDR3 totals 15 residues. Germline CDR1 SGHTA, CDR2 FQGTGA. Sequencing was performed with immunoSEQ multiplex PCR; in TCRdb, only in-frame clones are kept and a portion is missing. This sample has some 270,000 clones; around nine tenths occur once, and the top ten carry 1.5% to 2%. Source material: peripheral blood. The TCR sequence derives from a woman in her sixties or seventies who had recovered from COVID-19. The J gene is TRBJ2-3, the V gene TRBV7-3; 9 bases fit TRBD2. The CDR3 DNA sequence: TGTGCCAGCAGCTTGATAGCGGGGGCCACAGATACGCAGTATTTT. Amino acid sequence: CASSLIAGATDTQYF.